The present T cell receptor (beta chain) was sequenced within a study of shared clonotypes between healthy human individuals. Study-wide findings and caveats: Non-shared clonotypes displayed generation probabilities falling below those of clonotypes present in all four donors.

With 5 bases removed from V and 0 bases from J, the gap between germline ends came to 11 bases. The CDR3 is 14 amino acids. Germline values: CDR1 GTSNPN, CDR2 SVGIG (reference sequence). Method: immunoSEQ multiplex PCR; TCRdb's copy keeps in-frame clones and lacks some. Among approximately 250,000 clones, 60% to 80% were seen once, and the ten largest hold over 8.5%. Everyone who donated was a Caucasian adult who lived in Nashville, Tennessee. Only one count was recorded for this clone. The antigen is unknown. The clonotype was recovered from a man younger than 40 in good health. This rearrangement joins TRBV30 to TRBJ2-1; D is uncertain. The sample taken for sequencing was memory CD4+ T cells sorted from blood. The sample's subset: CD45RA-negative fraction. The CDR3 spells CAWVGRSSYNEQFF. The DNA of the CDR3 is TGTGCCTGGGTCGGTAGAAGCTCCTACAATGAGCAGTTCTTC.